This paragraph reports one T cell receptor beta chain. Its antigen is not identified. The data originate from a study of CD8+ T cells in alopecia areata. Study observations and caveats: With one nonresponder, baseline CD8+ expansion's link to response remains uncertain.

The treatment is: oral pan-JAK inhibitor, 5-10 mg twice daily. The germline V gene has CDR1 LNHDA and CDR2 SQIVND (reference sequence). Trimming cost V 5 bases and J 10 bases, with 9 bases left between them. The CDR3 extends over 11 amino acids. The sequencing template was cDNA reverse transcribed from extracted RNA. TCRdb keeps only in-frame clones here, not all; method: immunoSEQ multiplex PCR. The table includes about 200,000 clones, around 60% detected once. Material: CD4+ T cells sorted from blood, obtained at week 49, from a patient treated with tofacitinib. This chain uses TRBV19 with TRBJ2-4; D may be TRBD1 (6 bases). This TCR came from a human donor with alopecia areata. CDR3 loop: CASSETGIQYF. CDR3 coding DNA: TGTGCCAGTAGTGAAACAGGGATTCAGTACTTC.